A selection of T cell receptor beta chains follows, all from one sample in a study of CD8 T cells in ankylosing spondylitis. TCRdb recomputed calls from the 5' RACE reads with MiXCR, one row per CDR3 protein. The sample records 350,000 to 450,000 distinct CDR3 sequences, roughly 26% being singletons. Sequencing was performed on blood, either unsorted or a sorted T cell fraction (not recorded which). All receptors derive from a male donor with ankylosing spondylitis. CDR3s include the opening cysteine and the closing phenylalanine or tryptophan. The order of the fields is clone size, J gene, D gene, V gene, CDR3 protein, CDR3 DNA. D genes are given only for firm matches. Only some rows state a clone size, as once, few, many or a class for expanded clones.

few TRBJ2-1 TRBD2 TRBV3-1 CASRLAGHNEQFF TGTGCCAGCCGGCTAGCGGGGCACAATGAGCAGTTCTTC
few TRBJ1-1 TRBD1 TRBV20-1 CSARAQTGWVRGTEAFF TGCAGTGCTAGAGCCCAGACAGGGTGGGTGAGAGGCACTGAAGCTTTCTTT
- TRBJ2-1 TRBD2 TRBV11-2 CASSLDPPGLAGLEQFF TGTGCCAGCAGCTTAGATCCTCCCGGACTAGCGGGTTTAGAGCAGTTCTTC
- TRBJ1-4 TRBD1 TRBV5-1 CASSLGTGLEKLFF TGCGCCAGCAGCTTGGGGACAGGGCTTGAAAAACTGTTTTTT
- TRBJ2-1 - TRBV3-1 CASSQLPLAQSSYNEQFF TGTGCCAGCAGCCAACTCCCCCTTGCGCAGAGCTCCTACAATGAGCAGTTCTTC
many TRBJ2-1 TRBD2 TRBV7-2 CASSPTAGTYNEQFF TGTGCCAGCAGCCCGACAGCGGGAACCTACAATGAGCAGTTCTTC
- TRBJ1-3 TRBD1 TRBV12-5 CASGLVQYRDRGPDSGNTIYF TGTGCTAGTGGTTTGGTACAGTATAGGGACAGGGGGCCGGACTCTGGAAACACCATATATTTT
- TRBJ1-2 - TRBV6-2/TRBV6-3 CASSPNRDLNYGYTF TGTGCCAGCAGCCCTAACAGGGACCTAAACTATGGCTACACCTTC
- TRBJ1-5 - TRBV20-1 CSARANTGRNQPQHF TGCAGTGCTAGGGCTAACACAGGGCGCAATCAGCCCCAGCATTTT
- TRBJ1-1 TRBD1 TRBV7-9 CASRRDSGNTEAFF TGTGCCAGCAGACGGGACAGCGGGAACACTGAAGCTTTCTTT
few TRBJ2-1 - TRBV6-5 CASSYSPWGNEQFF TGTGCCAGCAGTTACTCACCGTGGGGGAATGAGCAGTTCTTC
many TRBJ2-4 - TRBV4-2 CASSRGDETKNIQYF TGTGCCAGCAGCCGTGGAGACGAGACTAAAAACATTCAGTACTTC
few TRBJ2-2 TRBD1 TRBV2 CASSGDRDTGELFF TGTGCCAGCAGCGGGGACAGGGACACCGGGGAGCTGTTTTTT
- TRBJ2-3 TRBD1 TRBV7-2 CASSPGQGTGDTQYF TGTGCCAGCAGCCCCGGACAGGGAACGGGAGATACGCAGTATTTT
few TRBJ2-2 - TRBV7-2 CASSQDRLGNTGELFF TGTGCCAGCAGCCAAGATCGGTTAGGGAACACCGGGGAGCTGTTTTTT
- TRBJ2-5 TRBD1 TRBV20-1 CSARRQGLETQYF TGCAGTGCTAGGCGACAGGGTTTGGAGACCCAGTACTTC
- TRBJ2-2 TRBD1 TRBV6-5 CASSSQTGANTGELFF TGTGCCAGCAGTTCCCAGACAGGGGCGAACACCGGGGAGCTGTTTTTT
few TRBJ2-5 TRBD2 TRBV10-2 CASGFGTSGLWAQYF TGCGCCAGCGGCTTCGGGACTAGCGGCCTATGGGCCCAGTACTTC
- TRBJ2-3 TRBD1 TRBV24-1 CAARRGTGPADTQYF TGTGCCGCCAGGAGGGGGACAGGCCCCGCAGATACGCAGTATTTT
- TRBJ2-2 TRBD2 TRBV7-2 CASSLSSGIAGELFF TGTGCCAGCAGCTTATCCAGCGGGATTGCCGGGGAGCTGTTTTTT
few TRBJ1-1 - TRBV20-1 CSAHRQTTEAFF TGCAGTGCTCATCGACAGACCACTGAAGCTTTCTTT
few TRBJ2-2 - TRBV28 CASSSPSDPNTGELFF TGTGCCAGCAGTTCCCCCTCGGACCCGAACACCGGGGAGCTGTTTTTT
few TRBJ2-3 TRBD2 TRBV28 CASSTGRVTDTQYF TGTGCCAGCAGCACGGGGAGGGTCACAGATACGCAGTATTTT
- TRBJ2-1 - TRBV6-2/TRBV6-3 CASQGNEQFF TGTGCCAGCCAGGGCAATGAGCAGTTCTTC
- TRBJ2-5 TRBD2 TRBV5-1 CASRTSGRADVKTQYF TGCGCCAGCCGGACTAGCGGGAGGGCCGATGTGAAGACCCAGTACTTC
- TRBJ2-1 TRBD2 TRBV24-1 CATRGGRATNEQFF TGTGCCACCCGTGGCGGGAGGGCAACGAATGAGCAGTTCTTC
- TRBJ2-1 - TRBV10-3 CAITRTPEYNEQFF TGTGCCATCACCAGGACTCCAGAGTACAATGAGCAGTTCTTC
- TRBJ1-1 - TRBV24-1 CATLDSLGTEAFF TGTGCCACCTTGGACTCCCTGGGCACTGAAGCTTTCTTT
- TRBJ2-5 - TRBV2 CASTLDTTFAETQYF TGTGCCAGCACCTTGGATACAACATTTGCAGAGACCCAGTACTTC
- TRBJ2-5 TRBD2 TRBV5-1 CASSFLAGGIQETQYF TGCGCCAGCAGCTTCCTAGCGGGAGGCATCCAAGAGACCCAGTACTTC
- TRBJ2-3 TRBD2 TRBV20-1 CSARKLAGGTDTQYF TGCAGTGCTAGAAAACTAGCGGGAGGCACAGATACGCAGTATTTT
many TRBJ2-1 TRBD2 TRBV5-1 CASSSGLAYNEQFF TGCGCCAGCAGCTCCGGACTAGCTTACAATGAGCAGTTCTTC
few TRBJ1-5 - TRBV10-2 CASSESRGEGQPQHF TGCGCCAGCAGTGAGTCGAGAGGGGAGGGACAGCCCCAGCATTTT
few TRBJ2-2 TRBD2 TRBV5-1 CASSIGTSGTDTGELFF TGCGCCAGCAGCATTGGGACTAGCGGGACCGACACCGGGGAGCTGTTTTTT
few TRBJ1-2 - TRBV7-6 CASSLAPAASNYGYTF TGTGCCAGCAGCTTAGCCCCTGCAGCCTCTAACTATGGCTACACCTTC
few TRBJ2-3 TRBD1 TRBV2 CASKTQGAMDTQYF TGTGCCAGCAAAACACAGGGGGCAATGGATACGCAGTATTTT
- TRBJ2-3 TRBD2 TRBV20-1 CSARDRIAGANTQYF TGCAGTGCTAGAGATCGAATAGCGGGAGCTAATACGCAGTATTTT
few TRBJ2-7 - TRBV9 CASSVSQDPSYEQYF TGTGCCAGCAGCGTCTCACAGGACCCGTCCTACGAGCAGTACTTC
few TRBJ2-1 - TRBV2 CASSEDRDIAYNEQFF TGTGCCAGCAGTGAGGATAGGGACATAGCGTACAATGAGCAGTTCTTC
few TRBJ2-6 - TRBV5-1 CASSPRGGSGANVLTF TGCGCCAGCAGCCCTCGTGGGGGTTCTGGGGCCAACGTCCTGACTTTC
few TRBJ1-4 TRBD1 TRBV29-1 CSGTGQGEKLFF TGCAGCGGTACCGGACAGGGTGAAAAACTGTTTTTT
- TRBJ2-1 - TRBV7-2 CASSQDRLTTMHEQFF TGTGCCAGCAGCCAGGACCGGCTGACTACAATGCATGAGCAGTTCTTC
few TRBJ2-2 - TRBV2 CASRGQLNTGELFF TGTGCCAGTAGAGGACAGCTAAACACCGGGGAGCTGTTTTTT
- TRBJ1-1 TRBD1 TRBV25-1 CASGLDRAEAFF TGTGCCAGCGGACTAGACAGGGCTGAAGCTTTCTTT
few TRBJ2-1 TRBD2 TRBV12-3/TRBV12-4 CASSFGGGVGNEQFF TGTGCCAGCAGTTTTGGCGGGGGGGTCGGTAATGAGCAGTTCTTC
- TRBJ2-1 - TRBV11-2 CASRTKAGFNEQFF TGTGCCAGCAGGACGAAAGCGGGCTTCAATGAGCAGTTCTTC
- TRBJ1-1 TRBD1 TRBV5-1 CASSFQPRDRGNTEAFF TGCGCCAGCAGCTTCCAACCTCGGGACAGGGGGAACACTGAAGCTTTCTTT
few TRBJ1-5 TRBD1 TRBV12-3/TRBV12-4 CASSPHSGQGDQPQHF TGTGCCAGCAGCCCTCATTCCGGACAGGGGGATCAGCCCCAGCATTTT
few TRBJ2-7 TRBD1 TRBV11-2 CASSTTGLSEQYF TGTGCCAGCAGCACGACAGGGTTGAGCGAGCAGTACTTC
- TRBJ2-3 - TRBV18 CASSPYHTDTQYF TGTGCCAGCTCACCATATCACACAGATACGCAGTATTTT
- TRBJ2-7 TRBD1 TRBV3-1 CASSQGEGQGYEQYF TGTGCCAGCAGCCAAGGGGAGGGACAGGGCTACGAGCAGTACTTC
few TRBJ2-2 TRBD2 TRBV4-1 CASSRIAGEIGELFF TGCGCCAGCAGCCGAATAGCGGGAGAAATCGGGGAGCTGTTTTTT
few TRBJ1-1 - TRBV20-1 CSADDRFANTEAFF TGCAGTGCGGATGACAGGTTTGCGAACACTGAAGCTTTCTTT
few TRBJ2-3 - TRBV7-2 CASGLYNSGTDTQYF TGTGCCAGCGGCCTCTATAATAGCGGCACAGATACGCAGTATTTT
- TRBJ1-2 - TRBV5-1 CASSKTRSSPRDGYTF TGCGCCAGCAGCAAGACAAGGAGCTCACCTCGGGATGGCTACACCTTC